These T cell receptor beta chains were read from a single sample in a study of PD-1 blockade in classical Hodgkin lymphoma. The table came from immunoSEQ multiplex PCR; TCRdb's copy has only in-frame clones and leaves some out. The sample shows about 32,000 clones, 80% to 95% of them seen only once. Specimen: CD4+ T cells from blood, collected before the fourth cycle of nivolumab. The receptors shown here come from a human donor with classical Hodgkin lymphoma. CDR3s include the opening cysteine and the closing phenylalanine or tryptophan. The D gene is left open where the match is weak. Some rows mark clone size as missing; the rest say once, few, many or name a class of expanded clone.

TRBV28	TRBJ2-7	NA	once	CASSPLDAYEQYF	TGTGCCAGCAGCCCCCTGGACGCGTACGAGCAGTACTTC
TRBV7-9	TRBJ2-7	TRBD1	NA	CASSFPGQAGVRGYEQYF	TGTGCCAGCAGCTTCCCGGGACAGGCGGGTGTAAGAGGCTACGAGCAGTACTTC
TRBV19	TRBJ2-7	NA	NA	CASSIRLESYEQYF	TGTGCCAGTAGTATCAGGCTAGAGTCCTACGAGCAGTACTTC
TRBV28	TRBJ1-1	NA	once	CASSEENTEAFF	TGTGCCAGCAGCGAGGAGAACACTGAAGCTTTCTTT
TRBV7-9	TRBJ2-1	NA	NA	CASSLVLLGSYNEQFF	TGTGCCAGCAGCTTAGTCCTGCTCGGGTCCTACAATGAGCAGTTCTTC
TRBV7-6	TRBJ1-5	TRBD1	once	CASSPAGGGQPQHF	TGTGCCAGCAGCCCCGCAGGGGGAGGGCAGCCCCAGCATTTT
TRBV7-9	TRBJ1-4	NA	NA	CASSLAGRWNEKLFF	TGTGCCAGCAGCTTAGCCGGGAGATGGAATGAAAAACTGTTTTTT
TRBV5-1	TRBJ1-5	NA	NA	CASSLVQVGIYSNQPQHF	TGCGCCAGCAGCTTGGTCCAGGTGGGGATATATAGCAATCAGCCCCAGCATTTT
TRBV5-5	TRBJ2-7	TRBD2	NA	CASSLGAGPYEQYF	TGTGCCAGCAGCTTGGGAGCGGGGCCCTACGAGCAGTACTTC
TRBV28	TRBJ2-7	TRBD1	NA	CASSGSTGAYEQYF	TGTGCCAGCAGTGGCTCGACAGGGGCCTACGAGCAGTACTTC
TRBV10-2	TRBJ2-4	TRBD2	NA	CASSESGTSGQYF	TGCGCCAGCAGTGAGTCGGGGACTAGCGGACAGTACTTC
TRBV15	TRBJ1-4	NA	NA	CATSSSTGRLREKLFF	TGTGCCACCAGCAGCTCCACAGGGCGACTTAGGGAAAAACTGTTTTTT
TRBV11-2	TRBJ2-2	TRBD1	NA	CASRLGQGFTGELFF	TGTGCCAGCAGACTAGGACAGGGTTTCACCGGGGAGCTGTTTTTT
TRBV6-5	TRBJ2-3	TRBD1	NA	CASNPRGTSTDTQYF	TGTGCCAGCAACCCCAGGGGGACGAGCACAGATACGCAGTATTTT
TRBV18	TRBJ2-7	TRBD2	NA	CASSRGTSVSYEQYF	TGTGCCAGCTCACGGGGGACTAGCGTCTCCTACGAGCAGTACTTC